Ten or more counts support the clone carrying this TCR beta chain. The CDR3 sequence is 11 residues long. Germline V gene lookup returns CDR1 ENHRY and CDR2 SYGVKD. J was trimmed by 6 bases and V by 11 bases; bases with no gene match: 2. These data come from a study of T-cell reconstitution after alpha-beta-depleted transplantation in children. This sample's TCRbeta library carried unique molecular identifier barcodes. In TCRdb, the PCR reads were re-called with MiXCR into one record per CDR3 protein. The sample includes 200,000 to 250,000 distinct CDR3 sequences, roughly 10% of them seen just once. The rearrangement joins TRBV10-3 to TRBJ2-2; 8 nucleotides agree with TRBD1. This receptor was taken from a human donor who donated a stem cell graft to a child with acute lymphoblastic leukemia. This specimen consisted of PBMCs from the stem cell graft donor, obtained from the stem cell graft. CDR3 DNA: TGTGCCGCGACAGGGGCCGGGGAGCTGTTTTTT. Residues: CAATGAGELFF.